Listed here are 15 T cell receptor beta chains from one sample, sequenced in a study of shared clonotypes between healthy human individuals. The assay was immunoSEQ multiplex PCR, and TCRdb's table has in-frame clones only and misses some. The data contain around 600,000 clones, 85% to 95% of them singletons. CD8 cells regarded as naive lacked CD45RO, were positively chosen for CCR7, and omitted terminally differentiated effector memory CD45RA+ cells. Sequenced material: naive CD8+ T cells sorted from blood. These receptors all come from a woman aged 25 to 45 in good health.

The J gene is TRBJ2-1, the V gene TRBV28; D gene uncertain. The V end was cut by 1 base, the J end by 9 bases, with 4 bases between. Germline CDR1 and CDR2: MDHEN and SYDVKM. The CDR3 is made up of 11 amino acids. The CDR3 reads CASSLFGEQFF. CDR3 sequence (DNA): TGTGCCAGCAGTTTATTCGGTGAGCAGTTCTTC.

Note on this clone: Additional DNA sequences in this sample encode the identical CDR3. The chain recombines TRBV19 with TRBJ2-7; D possibly uses TRBD1 or TRBD2 (5 bases each). V was cut by 1 base and J by 2 bases, with 9 bases left in between. Germline CDR1 is LNHDA and CDR2 is SQIVND (reference sequence). CDR3 size: 14 residues. The CDR3 nucleotides are TGTGCCAGTAGTATAGGGGGACCGGCCTACGAGCAGTACTTC. Amino acids: CASSIGGPAYEQYF.

This chain links TRBV11-2 with TRBJ2-2, with D perhaps matching TRBD2 (5 bases). Germline V gives CDR1 SGHAT, CDR2 FQNNGV. V was clipped by 3 bases and J by 6 bases, with 14 bases between them. CDR3 length: 15 amino acids. The CDR3 DNA reads TGTGCCAGCAGCTTCGGACCCGGGATTCCCGGGGAGCTGTTTTTT. Its translation is CASSFGPGIPGELFF.

The rearrangement links TRBV14 to TRBJ1-1, with D perhaps matching TRBD1 (6 bases). The V gene lost 1 base and the J gene lost 1 base, with 16 bases spanning the gap. The CDR3 has 17 amino acids. Per germline, CDR1 SGHDN and CDR2 FVKESK. This CDR3 is CASSQGSGVKANTEAFF. In DNA, the CDR3 is TGTGCCAGCAGCCAAGGGTCAGGGGTCAAGGCGAACACTGAAGCTTTCTTT. Full variable domain (remainder filled in from reference TRBV14 and TRBJ1-1): EAGVTQFPSHSVIEKGQTVTLRCDPISGHDNLYWYRRVMGKEIKFLLHFVKESKQDESGMPNNRFLAERTGGTYSTLKVQPAELEDSGVYFCASSQGSGVKANTEAFFGQGTRLTVV.

The chain employs TRBV4-1 and TRBJ2-5, with TRBD2 matching 9 bases. The CDR3 is 14 residues long. J was trimmed by 11 bases and V by 1 base; bases with no gene match: 8. Germline loops: CDR1 MGHRA, CDR2 YSYEKL. This CDR3 is CASSQVAGDWEQYF. CDR3 in DNA: TGCGCCAGCAGCCAAGTAGCGGGAGATTGGGAGCAGTACTTC.

The chain joins TRBV27 to TRBJ2-7, with TRBD1 identical over 8 bases. Germline lookup yields CDR1 MNHEY and CDR2 SMNVEV (reference sequence). The CDR3 loop spans 18 amino acids. Losses at the gene ends were 7 bases for V and 3 bases for J; bases not matched to a gene: 20. Here the CDR3 reads CASIGWKVKTGGFYEQYF. The CDR3 bases are TGTGCCAGCATAGGTTGGAAAGTAAAAACAGGGGGTTTCTACGAGCAGTACTTC.

The chain combines TRBV4-1 with TRBJ2-5; D gene ambiguous. The J call may be in error: the DNA end matches TRBJ2-7 better. Germline CDR1 and CDR2: MGHRA and YSYEKL. CDR3 length: 13 residues. The CDR3 DNA is TGCGCCAGCAGCAGTGACGGATCCTACGAGCAGTACTTC. Its translation is CASSSDGSYEQYF.

J is TRBJ2-7 and V is TRBV4-1; 8 bases fit TRBD2. Per the germline V gene, CDR1 is MGHRA and CDR2 is YSYEKL. V was pared by 1 base and J by 0 bases, with 8 bases of the junction left unmatched. CDR3 length: 17 amino acids. Written as DNA, the CDR3 is TGCGCCAGCAGCCAAGCCCCTGGGGGACTAGTCTCCTACGAGCAGTACTTC. Translating it yields CASSQAPGGLVSYEQYF.

The chain couples TRBV28 to TRBJ2-5; D is unresolved. The J call may be faulty, since TRBJ2-7 better matches the DNA end. The CDR3 length is 14 residues. CDR1 and CDR2 (germline): MDHEN, SYDVKM. In DNA form, the CDR3 reads TGTGCCAGCAGTTTATACCAACCATCCTACGAGCAGTACTTC. Translation: CASSLYQPSYEQYF.

J is TRBJ2-7 and V is TRBV28, with D maybe TRBD2 (6 bases). The V and J ends lost 3 bases and 2 bases respectively, with 14 bases between them. CDR3 size: 15 residues. Germline lookup yields CDR1 MDHEN and CDR2 SYDVKM. The CDR3 loop is CASSFYAGIPYEQYF. CDR3 coding DNA: TGTGCCAGCAGTTTTTATGCGGGAATCCCCTACGAGCAGTACTTC. The variable domain in full, with the rest retrieved from reference TRBV28 and TRBJ2-7, is DVKVTQSSRYLVKRTGEKVFLECVQDMDHENMFWYRQDPGLGLRLIYFSYDVKMKEKGDIPEGYSVSREKKERFSLILESASTNQTSMYLCASSFYAGIPYEQYFGPGTRLTVT.

This clone has just one count. The rearrangement links TRBV27 to TRBJ2-7; 10 nucleotides line up with TRBD2. The CDR3 runs to 16 residues. From germline, CDR1 is MNHEY and CDR2 SMNVEV (reference sequence). Trimming removed 5 bases from V and 5 bases from J; junction bases left unmatched: 12. The CDR3 DNA reads as TGTGCCAGCAGTACCCCGGAGCGGGAGGGCCGGGACGAGCAGTACTTC. It specifies CASSTPEREGRDEQYF.

The chain carries TRBV6-5 and TRBJ2-7, with 10 bases matching TRBD1. With V trimmed by 4 bases and J by 4 bases, 10 bases remained unmatched. Germline V gene sequence: CDR1 MNHEY, CDR2 SVGAGI. The CDR3 runs to 16 residues. As DNA, the CDR3 is TGTGCCAGCAGTTTCCCCTCGGGACAGGGGCGATACGAGCAGTACTTC. It specifies CASSFPSGQGRYEQYF.

CDR3 loop: CASSDSYRGDQETQYF. CDR3 sequence (DNA): TGTGCCAGCAGTGATAGTTACAGGGGGGACCAAGAGACCCAGTACTTC. The chain uses TRBV25-1 and TRBJ2-5; 8 bases are a match to TRBD1. In germline, CDR1 is MGHDK, CDR2 SYGVNS. The CDR3 sequence is 16 residues long. V was clipped by 3 bases and J by 0 bases; unmatched bases: 6.

This chain links TRBV7-6 with TRBJ2-2; 8 positions agree with TRBD2. The CDR3 extends over 16 amino acids. Trimming took 5 bases from V and 2 from J; bases not matched to a gene: 7. Per the germline V gene, CDR1 is SGHVS and CDR2 is FNYEAQ. CDR3 coding DNA: TGTGCCAGCAGCCTCTCTATAGCGGGAAACACCGGGGAGCTGTTTTTT. Translation gives CASSLSIAGNTGELFF.

There are a few counts of this clone. The chain has TRBV5-4 and TRBJ1-2, with no clear D. Between the trimmed V and J ends, which lost 1 base and 6 bases, there was a span of 13 bases. This CDR3 is built from 14 residues. The germline gives CDR1 SGHNT, CDR2 YYREEE (reference sequence). CDR3 nucleotides: TGTGCCAGCAGCTTGAGGCCCCCATCGGATGGCTACACCTTC. Translation gives CASSLRPPSDGYTF.